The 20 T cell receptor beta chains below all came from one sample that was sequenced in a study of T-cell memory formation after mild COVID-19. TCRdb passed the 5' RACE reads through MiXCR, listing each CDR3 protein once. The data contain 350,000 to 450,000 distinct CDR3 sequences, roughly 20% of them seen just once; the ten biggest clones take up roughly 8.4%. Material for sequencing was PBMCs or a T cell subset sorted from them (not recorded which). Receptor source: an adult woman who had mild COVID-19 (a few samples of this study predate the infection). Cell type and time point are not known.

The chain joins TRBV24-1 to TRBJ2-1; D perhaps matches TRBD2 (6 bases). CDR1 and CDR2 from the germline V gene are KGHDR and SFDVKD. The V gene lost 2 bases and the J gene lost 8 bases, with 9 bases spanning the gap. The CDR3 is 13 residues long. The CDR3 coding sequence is TGTGCCACCAGTGATTCAACTAGCTATGAGCAGTTCTTC. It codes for CATSDSTSYEQFF.

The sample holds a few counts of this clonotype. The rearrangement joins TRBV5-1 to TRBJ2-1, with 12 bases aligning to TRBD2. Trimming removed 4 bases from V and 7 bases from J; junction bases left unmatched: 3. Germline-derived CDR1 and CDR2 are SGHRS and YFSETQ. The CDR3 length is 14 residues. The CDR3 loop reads CASSEGTSGNEQFF. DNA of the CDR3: TGCGCCAGCAGCGAAGGGACTAGCGGGAATGAGCAGTTCTTC.

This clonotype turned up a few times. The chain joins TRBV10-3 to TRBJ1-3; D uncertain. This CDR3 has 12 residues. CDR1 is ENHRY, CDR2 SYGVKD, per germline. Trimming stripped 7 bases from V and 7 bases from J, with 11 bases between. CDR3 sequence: CAIKGIGNTIYF. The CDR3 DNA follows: TGTGCCATCAAGGGTATTGGGAACACCATATATTTT.

CDR3 in amino acids: CASSLAPGKETQYF. DNA of the CDR3: TGTGCCAGCAGCTTAGCTCCAGGGAAGGAGACCCAGTACTTC. This chain links TRBV7-2 with TRBJ2-5; possibly TRBD1 for D (5 bases). CDR1 and CDR2 (germline): SGHTA, FQGNSA. Between the trimmed V and J ends, which lost 0 bases and 5 bases, there was a span of 10 bases. The CDR3 consists of 14 residues.

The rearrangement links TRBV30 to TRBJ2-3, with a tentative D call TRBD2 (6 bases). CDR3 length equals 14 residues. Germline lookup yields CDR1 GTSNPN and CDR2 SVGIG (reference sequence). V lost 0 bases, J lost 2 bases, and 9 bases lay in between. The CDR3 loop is CAWSVSGVTDTQYF. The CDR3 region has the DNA TGTGCCTGGAGTGTATCGGGGGTCACAGATACGCAGTATTTT.

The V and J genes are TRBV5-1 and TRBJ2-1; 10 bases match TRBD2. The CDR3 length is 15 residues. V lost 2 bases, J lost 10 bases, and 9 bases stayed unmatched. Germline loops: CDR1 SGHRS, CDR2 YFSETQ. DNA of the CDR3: TGCGCCAGCAGCTTTGACAGCGGGAGGGCCAGAGAGCAGTTCTTC. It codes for CASSFDSGRAREQFF.

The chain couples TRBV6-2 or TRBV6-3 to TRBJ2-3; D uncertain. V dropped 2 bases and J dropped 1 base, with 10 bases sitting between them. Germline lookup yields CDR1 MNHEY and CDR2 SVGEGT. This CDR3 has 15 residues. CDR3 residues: CASSYQLVGTDTQYF. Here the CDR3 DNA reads TGTGCCAGCAGTTACCAGCTTGTCGGCACAGATACGCAGTATTTT.

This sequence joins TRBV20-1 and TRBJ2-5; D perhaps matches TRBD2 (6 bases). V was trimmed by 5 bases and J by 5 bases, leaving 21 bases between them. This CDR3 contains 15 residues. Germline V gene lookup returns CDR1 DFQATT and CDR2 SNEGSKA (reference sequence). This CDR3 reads CSAGRKGTTRETQYF. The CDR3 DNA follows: TGCAGTGCTGGGAGGAAAGGAACCACCCGGGAGACCCAGTACTTC.

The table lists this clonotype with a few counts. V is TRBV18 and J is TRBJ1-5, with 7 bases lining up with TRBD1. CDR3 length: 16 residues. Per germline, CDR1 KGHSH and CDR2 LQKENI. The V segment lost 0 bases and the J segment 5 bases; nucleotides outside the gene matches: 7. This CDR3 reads CASSPPTIGQDQPQHF. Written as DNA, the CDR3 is TGTGCCAGCTCACCACCTACGATCGGACAGGATCAGCCCCAGCATTTT. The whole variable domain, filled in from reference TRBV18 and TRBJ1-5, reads NAGVMQNPRHLVRRRGQEARLRCSPMKGHSHVYWYRQLPEEGLKFMVYLQKENIIDESGMPKERFSAEFPKEGPSILRIQQVVRGDSAAYFCASSPPTIGQDQPQHFGDGTRLSIL.

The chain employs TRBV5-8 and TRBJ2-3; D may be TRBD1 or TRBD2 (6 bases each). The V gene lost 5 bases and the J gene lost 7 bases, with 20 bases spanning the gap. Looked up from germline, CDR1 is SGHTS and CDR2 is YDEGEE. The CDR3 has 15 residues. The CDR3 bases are TGTGCCAGCAGAAACGAATGGGGGGCCGTAAATACGCAGTATTTT. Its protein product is CASRNEWGAVNTQYF.

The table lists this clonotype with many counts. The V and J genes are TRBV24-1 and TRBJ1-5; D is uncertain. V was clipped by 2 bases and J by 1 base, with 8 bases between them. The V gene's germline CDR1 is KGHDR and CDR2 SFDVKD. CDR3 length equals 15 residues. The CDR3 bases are TGTGCCACCAGTGATTCTGGAGGGAGCAATCAGCCCCAGCATTTT. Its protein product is CATSDSGGSNQPQHF.

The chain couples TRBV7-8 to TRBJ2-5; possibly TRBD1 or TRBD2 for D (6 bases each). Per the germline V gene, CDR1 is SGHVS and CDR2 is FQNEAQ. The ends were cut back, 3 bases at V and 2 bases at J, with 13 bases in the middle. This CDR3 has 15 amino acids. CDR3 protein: CASSLGGPFQETQYF. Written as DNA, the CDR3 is TGTGCCAGCAGCTTGGGGGGCCCCTTTCAAGAGACCCAGTACTTC.

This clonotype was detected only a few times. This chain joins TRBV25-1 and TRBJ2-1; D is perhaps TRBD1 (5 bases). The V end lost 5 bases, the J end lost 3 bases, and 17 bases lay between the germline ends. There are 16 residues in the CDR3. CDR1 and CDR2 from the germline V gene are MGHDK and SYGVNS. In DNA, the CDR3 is TGTGCCAGCAGTCCCTACTCGACAGCCTACTACAATGAGCAGTTCTTC. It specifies CASSPYSTAYYNEQFF.

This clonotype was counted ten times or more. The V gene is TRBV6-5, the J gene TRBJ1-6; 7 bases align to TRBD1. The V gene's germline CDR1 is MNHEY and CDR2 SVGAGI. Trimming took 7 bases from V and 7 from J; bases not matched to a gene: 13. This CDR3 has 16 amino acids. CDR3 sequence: CASTVTGAGFNSPLHF. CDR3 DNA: TGTGCCAGCACCGTAACAGGGGCCGGGTTCAATTCACCCCTCCACTTT.

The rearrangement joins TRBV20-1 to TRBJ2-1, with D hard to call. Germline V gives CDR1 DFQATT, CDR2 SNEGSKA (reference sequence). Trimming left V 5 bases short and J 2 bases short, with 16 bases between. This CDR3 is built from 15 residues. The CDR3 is CSAYPSHLPYNEQFF. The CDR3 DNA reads TGCAGTGCTTACCCCTCCCACCTTCCCTACAATGAGCAGTTCTTC.

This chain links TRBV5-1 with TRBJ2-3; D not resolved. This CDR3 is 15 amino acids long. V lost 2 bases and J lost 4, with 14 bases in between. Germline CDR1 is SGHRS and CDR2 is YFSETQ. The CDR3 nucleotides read TGCGCCAGCAGCTTAACCGGGTCCTCCGCAGATACGCAGTATTTT. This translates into CASSLTGSSADTQYF.

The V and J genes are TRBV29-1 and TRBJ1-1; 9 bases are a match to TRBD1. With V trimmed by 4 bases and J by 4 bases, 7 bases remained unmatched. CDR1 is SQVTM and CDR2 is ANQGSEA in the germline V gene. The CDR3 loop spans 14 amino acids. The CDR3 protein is CSVGGTGWGTEAFF. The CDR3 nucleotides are TGCAGCGTTGGGGGGACAGGGTGGGGCACTGAAGCTTTCTTT.

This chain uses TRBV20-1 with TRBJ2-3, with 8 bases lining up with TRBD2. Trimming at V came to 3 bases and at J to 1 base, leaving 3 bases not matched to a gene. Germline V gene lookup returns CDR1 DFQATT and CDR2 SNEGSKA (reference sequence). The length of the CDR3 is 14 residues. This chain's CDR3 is CSASPRGGTDTQYF. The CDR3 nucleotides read TGCAGTGCTAGTCCGCGGGGGGGCACAGATACGCAGTATTTT.

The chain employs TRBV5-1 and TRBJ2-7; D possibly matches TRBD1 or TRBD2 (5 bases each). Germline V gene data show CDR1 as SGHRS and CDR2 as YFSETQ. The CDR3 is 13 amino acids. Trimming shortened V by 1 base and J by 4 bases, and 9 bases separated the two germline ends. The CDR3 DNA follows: TGCGCCAGCAGCTTGATAGGGGAGTACGAGCAGTACTTC. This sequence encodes CASSLIGEYEQYF.

The chain's CDR3 is CATSRGKGEGAQPQHF. CDR3 in DNA: TGTGCCACCAGCAGAGGAAAAGGAGAGGGTGCTCAGCCCCAGCATTTT. The chain is built from TRBV15 and TRBJ1-5; D gene unclear. V lost 1 base to trimming and J lost 6 bases, with 16 bases between them. The CDR3 is 16 amino acids. Looked up from germline, CDR1 is LNHNV and CDR2 is YYDKDF (reference sequence).